What follows are 20 T cell receptor beta chains derived from one specimen sequenced in a study of early T cells in non-severe SARS-CoV-2 infection. MiXCR, applied by TCRdb to the 5' RACE reads, yields one record per CDR3 protein. This sample has roughly 80,000 distinct CDR3 sequences, with around a sixth found just once. The sample consisted of whole blood. The receptors shown here come from an adult who was a healthcare worker with PCR-confirmed SARS-CoV-2 infection or an uninfected control (not recorded which).

This clonotype was found many times. This chain uses TRBV7-9 with TRBJ1-5; D is unresolved. CDR3 length: 17 residues. CDR1 SEHNR and CDR2 FQNEAQ come from the germline V gene (reference sequence). Trimming pared 2 bases from V and 6 bases from J, leaving 20 bases between. CDR3 loop: CASSLSLDPAKGQPQHF. The CDR3 DNA follows: TGTGCCAGCAGCTTATCCCTGGACCCCGCCAAGGGTCAGCCCCAGCATTTT.

This clonotype came up many times. The chain has TRBV28 and TRBJ2-1; 10 bases agree with TRBD2. Losses at the gene ends were 8 bases for V and 9 bases for J; bases not matched to a gene: 7. CDR3 length: 13 residues. In germline, CDR1 is MDHEN, CDR2 SYDVKM. This CDR3 reads CASSLAGASEQFF. Here the CDR3 DNA reads TGTGCCAGCTCCCTAGCGGGGGCCAGTGAGCAGTTCTTC.

The chain has TRBV29-1 and TRBJ2-6, with TRBD1 identical over 8 bases. This CDR3 has 17 amino acids. Per germline, CDR1 SQVTM and CDR2 ANQGSEA. After removal of 4 bases from V and 0 bases from J, the junction contained 8 bases not matched to a gene. CDR3 in DNA: TGCAGCGTTGTTTTCGGGACAGGAGCCTCTGGGGCCAACGTCCTGACTTTC. It yields the protein CSVVFGTGASGANVLTF.

V is TRBV7-9 and J is TRBJ1-3, with D unclear. Germline CDR1 SEHNR, CDR2 FQNEAQ (reference sequence). The CDR3 is 14 residues long. Between the trimmed V and J ends, which lost 3 bases and 0 bases, there was a span of 6 bases. CDR3 protein: CASSFSLSGNTIYF. In DNA, the CDR3 is TGTGCCAGCAGCTTTAGTCTCTCTGGAAACACCATATATTTT. Using reference TRBV7-9 and TRBJ1-3 for the parts outside the CDR3, the full variable domain is DTGVSQNPRHKITKRGQNVTFRCDPISEHNRLYWYRQTLGQGPEFLTYFQNEAQLEKSRLLSDRFSAERPKGSFSTLEIQRTEQGDSAMYLCASSFSLSGNTIYFGEGSWLTVV.

This clonotype was recorded a few times. The CDR3 DNA reads TGCAGTGCTAGAGTTGACAGGGGGCACAGCAATGAGCAGTTCTTC. Protein sequence: CSARVDRGHSNEQFF. The V gene is TRBV20-1, the J gene TRBJ2-1; 10 nucleotides match TRBD1. V was clipped by 1 base and J by 6 bases; unmatched bases: 6. Looked up from germline, CDR1 is DFQATT and CDR2 is SNEGSKA (reference sequence). The CDR3 sequence is 15 residues long.

The gene calls are TRBV5-4 and TRBJ1-5, with 7 bases aligning to TRBD1. The J segment lost 9 bases and the V segment lost 2 bases, leaving 5 bases of the junction unmatched. From germline, CDR1 is SGHNT and CDR2 YYREEE (reference sequence). This CDR3 contains 13 residues. CDR3 sequence (DNA): TGTGCCAGCAGCTTCGACAGGGCAGGGCCCCAGCATTTT. Residues: CASSFDRAGPQHF.

In DNA form, the CDR3 reads TGTGCCAGCAGCCCCCTCGCGTGGGGATCCAATGAGCAGTTCTTC. Protein sequence: CASSPLAWGSNEQFF. The gene calls are TRBV11-2 and TRBJ2-1; D is undetermined. Germline CDR1 SGHAT, CDR2 FQNNGV. This CDR3 has 15 residues. V was clipped by 5 bases and J by 6 bases, with 17 bases between them. Complete variable domain (other parts from reference TRBV11-2 and TRBJ2-1): EAGVAQSPRYKIIEKRQSVAFWCNPISGHATLYWYQQILGQGPKLLIQFQNNGVVDDSQLPKDRFSAERLKGVDSTLKIQPAKLEDSAVYLCASSPLAWGSNEQFFGPGTRLTVL.

This chain connects TRBV11-2 to TRBJ1-2, with D possibly being TRBD1 (6 bases). The CDR3 extends over 14 amino acids. V was pared by 5 bases and J by 4 bases, with 14 bases between. Germline V gene lookup returns CDR1 SGHAT and CDR2 FQNNGV. The CDR3 nucleotides are TGTGCCAGCAGCCGTAGCGGACAGCTCTATGGCTACACCTTC. Encoded protein: CASSRSGQLYGYTF.

This clonotype was seen more than once but under ten times. The V and J genes are TRBV28 and TRBJ1-2; TRBD1 is a possible D gene (6 bases). The CDR3 contains 14 residues. Germline lookup yields CDR1 MDHEN and CDR2 SYDVKM. Trimming shortened V by 2 bases and J by 6 bases, and 13 bases separated the two germline ends. The CDR3 sequence is CASSLKGTPHGYTF. CDR3 DNA sequence: TGTGCCAGCAGTTTAAAAGGGACACCCCATGGCTACACCTTC.

This clonotype was observed a few times. The chain joins TRBV20-1 to TRBJ2-1, with TRBD2 matching 16 bases. The CDR3 is 17 amino acids. Germline V gene lookup returns CDR1 DFQATT and CDR2 SNEGSKA (reference sequence). The CDR3 region has the DNA TGCAGCGGGCCCGGGACTAGCGGGGGGGCTGCCTACAATGAGCAGTTCTTC. This encodes CSGPGTSGGAAYNEQFF.

The DNA for the CDR3 is TGTGCCAGCAGTTCGAGCCGGGGGGCAACTGAAGCTTTCTTT. Protein: CASSSSRGATEAFF. This sequence joins TRBV6-5 and TRBJ1-1, with D perhaps TRBD1 (6 bases). Trimming shortened V by 4 bases and J by 5 bases, and 14 bases separated the two germline ends. Per the germline V gene, CDR1 is MNHEY and CDR2 is SVGAGI. This CDR3 region has 14 residues.

In nucleotides, the CDR3 is TGTGCCAGCAGTGGACAGTACACCTTC. This sequence encodes CASSGQYTF. V and J are TRBV6-1 and TRBJ1-2; D perhaps matches TRBD1 (5 bases). Germline V gives CDR1 MNHNS, CDR2 SASEGT. The V end was cut by 4 bases, the J end by 11 bases, with 5 bases between. This CDR3 has 9 amino acids.

This clonotype was detected many times. The rearrangement links TRBV20-1 to TRBJ2-5, with no clear D. Germline V gives CDR1 DFQATT, CDR2 SNEGSKA (reference sequence). There are 13 residues in the CDR3. V shed 3 bases and J shed 5 bases, with 13 bases lying between them. The CDR3 sequence: CSARPSRMETQYF. DNA for the CDR3: TGCAGTGCTAGGCCCAGCAGAATGGAGACCCAGTACTTC.

The chain combines TRBV2 with TRBJ1-1; TRBD1 might be the D (5 bases). Per germline, CDR1 SNHLY and CDR2 FYNNEI. V was trimmed by 5 bases and J by 7 bases, leaving 11 bases between them. This CDR3 region has 12 residues. CDR3 sequence (DNA): TGTGCCAGCAGTCGGGAGGGACTTGAAGCTTTCTTT. The encoded protein is CASSREGLEAFF.

This clonotype has a count of ten or more. The chain employs TRBV12-3 or TRBV12-4 and TRBJ2-1; D assignment may be TRBD1 or TRBD2 (6 bases each). The CDR3 runs 12 residues. V lost 7 bases to trimming and J lost 9 bases, with 13 bases between them. CDR3 sequence (DNA): TGTGCCAGCACCCCCAGGGGAGGTGAGCAGTTCTTC. It specifies CASTPRGGEQFF.

This clonotype has only one observation. The chain couples TRBV6-6 to TRBJ1-4; TRBD1 agrees at 7 bases. CDR3 size: 14 residues. Looked up from germline, CDR1 is MNHNY and CDR2 is SVGAGI (reference sequence). V dropped 6 bases and J dropped 5; count of bases not matched to a gene: 6. The CDR3: CASSPQGRNEKLFF. Here the CDR3 DNA reads TGTGCCAGCAGCCCACAGGGGCGGAATGAAAAACTGTTTTTT.

In its sample, this clonotype was seen a few times. The chain combines TRBV3-1 with TRBJ1-1, with D tentatively TRBD1 (6 bases). This CDR3 spans 14 amino acids. CDR1 is LGHDT and CDR2 is YNNKEL in the germline V gene (reference sequence). V lost 1 base and J 1 base, leaving 7 bases between the germline ends. The CDR3 protein is CASSQVTGNTEAFF. CDR3 bases: TGTGCCAGCAGCCAAGTGACAGGGAACACTGAAGCTTTCTTT.

The CDR3: CASKHPLSSYNEQFF. The CDR3 DNA reads as TGCGCCAGCAAACACCCGTTGAGCTCCTACAATGAGCAGTTCTTC. The chain uses TRBV10-2 and TRBJ2-1; D call uncertain. The V and J ends lost 7 bases and 0 bases respectively, with 13 bases between them. The germline CDR1 and CDR2 sequences are WSHSY and SAAADI. The CDR3 is made up of 15 amino acids.

This clonotype was detected only a few times. CDR3 coding DNA: TGTGCCAGCAGCCAAGCTGTCCCCCGGGGGACTTTCTTT. Its translation is CASSQAVPRGTFF. V and J are TRBV3-1 and TRBJ1-1, with D tentatively TRBD1 (5 bases). This CDR3 is built from 13 residues. Between the trimmed V and J ends, which lost 1 base and 12 bases, there was a span of 15 bases. The V gene's germline CDR1 is LGHDT and CDR2 YNNKEL (reference sequence).

This clonotype was counted only a few times. This rearrangement joins TRBV5-8 to TRBJ2-4, with 9 bases fitting TRBD1. Per the germline V gene, CDR1 is SGHTS and CDR2 is YDEGEE. The CDR3 sequence is 14 residues long. The junction had 6 bases not matched to a gene; V was cut back by 3 bases and J by 8 bases. For the CDR3, the DNA is TGTGCCAGCAGCTCGGGACAGGGTATGGACATTCAGTACTTC. Its protein product is CASSSGQGMDIQYF.